Listed here are 9 T cell receptor beta chains from one sample, sequenced in a study of blood T cell repertoires in COVID-19. Repertoires were generated with immunoSEQ multiplex PCR, while TCRdb's copy carries only in-frame clones and drops some. The sample carries hundreds of thousands of clones, approximately 90% recorded once. The specimen sequenced was PBMCs or T cells enriched from blood (not recorded which). Receptors were obtained from a woman between 40 and 55 years old who had recovered from COVID-19.

The chain joins TRBV29-1 to TRBJ1-2; D gene ambiguous. The CDR3 has 14 amino acids. Trimming removed 4 bases from V and 3 bases from J, with 15 bases in between. Germline V gene sequence: CDR1 SQVTM, CDR2 ANQGSEA. This chain's CDR3 is CSVASTELDYGYTF. In DNA, the CDR3 is TGCAGCGTTGCGAGCACGGAGCTTGACTATGGCTACACCTTC.

The V call is TRBV24-1, the J call TRBJ2-2; 7 bases fit TRBD1. CDR3 length: 17 amino acids. The germline gives CDR1 KGHDR, CDR2 SFDVKD. Unmatched junction bases numbered 15, after V lost 8 bases and J lost 4 bases. In DNA form, the CDR3 reads TGTGCCACCACCACGACAGGGTTGGGCTGGAGCACCGGGGAGCTGTTTTTT. It encodes CATTTTGLGWSTGELFF.

The chain combines TRBV21-1 with TRBJ2-3; the table's D call, TRBD1, was not checked against the DNA. TRBV21-1 is shown as a pseudogene. The CDR3 sequence is 17 residues long. Here the CDR3 DNA reads TGTGCCAGCAGCCCTAACCCGGGACAGAGTAGCACAGATACGCAGTATTTT. This encodes CASSPNPGQSSTDTQYF.

With respect to this clone: The sample carries other DNA sequences with the same CDR3. This chain joins TRBV27 and TRBJ2-7, with D perhaps matching TRBD1 (5 bases). The CDR3 covers 14 residues. Trimming left V 0 bases short and J 2 bases short, with 8 bases between. Germline CDR1 and CDR2: MNHEY and SMNVEV (reference sequence). The CDR3 nucleotides read TGTGCCAGCAGTTTATCGGCAGGGACCTACGAGCAGTACTTC. This gives the protein CASSLSAGTYEQYF.

This sequence joins TRBV4-3 and TRBJ2-1; D might be TRBD1 (5 bases). The V end lost 1 base, the J end lost 5 bases, and 9 bases lay between the germline ends. This CDR3 has 14 residues. Germline CDR1 and CDR2: LGHNA and YSLEER. This CDR3 is CASSQGVGDNEQFF. Here the CDR3 DNA reads TGCGCCAGCAGCCAAGGGGTAGGGGACAATGAGCAGTTCTTC.

As regards this clone: Its ends do not fully match the called genes, so a read error is possible. The chain joins TRBV28 to TRBJ1-4; D not resolved. This CDR3 has 12 residues. Germline assignment: CDR1 MDHEN and CDR2 SYDVKM. This CDR3 reads CASSSPFKGGYF. In DNA form, the CDR3 reads TGTGCCAGCAGTTCACCCTTTAAAGGAGGGTATTTT.

This sequence joins TRBV11-2 and TRBJ2-3; D is uncertain. The V gene's germline CDR1 is SGHAT and CDR2 FQNNGV. There are 14 residues in the CDR3. The germline V and J ends were trimmed by 5 bases and 4 bases, with 13 bases remaining between them. Written as DNA, the CDR3 is TGTGCCAGCAGCCCCCTTTACTCGGCAGATACGCAGTATTTT. Amino acid sequence: CASSPLYSADTQYF.

The chain carries TRBV5-4 and TRBJ2-2; TRBD2 agrees at 9 bases. The CDR3 is 15 residues long. CDR1 is SGHNT and CDR2 is YYREEE in the germline V gene (reference sequence). J lost 5 bases, V lost 6 bases, and 8 bases had no gene match. The CDR3 here is CASTRSGSGTGELFF. In DNA form, the CDR3 reads TGTGCCAGCACCCGTAGCGGGAGTGGAACCGGGGAGCTGTTTTTT.

About this clone itself: This CDR3 is also generated by other DNA sequences in the sample. This rearrangement joins TRBV5-1 to TRBJ1-3; D remains unclear. Germline loops: CDR1 SGHRS, CDR2 YFSETQ. Trimming pared 0 bases from V and 0 bases from J, leaving 7 bases between. The CDR3 loop spans 15 amino acids. The CDR3 DNA follows: TGCGCCAGCAGCTTGGGCAGTGTCTCTGGAAACACCATATATTTT. Protein sequence: CASSLGSVSGNTIYF.